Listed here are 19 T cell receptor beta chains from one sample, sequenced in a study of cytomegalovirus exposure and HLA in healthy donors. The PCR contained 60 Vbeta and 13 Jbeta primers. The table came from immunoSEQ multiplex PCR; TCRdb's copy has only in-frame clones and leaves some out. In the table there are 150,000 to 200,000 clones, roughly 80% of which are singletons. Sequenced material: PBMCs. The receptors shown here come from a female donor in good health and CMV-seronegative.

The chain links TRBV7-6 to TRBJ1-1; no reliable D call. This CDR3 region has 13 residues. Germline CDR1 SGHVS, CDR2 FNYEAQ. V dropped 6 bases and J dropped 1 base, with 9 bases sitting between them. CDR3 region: CASSFRGNTEAFF. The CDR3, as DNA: TGTGCCAGCAGTTTTCGGGGGAACACTGAAGCTTTCTTT.

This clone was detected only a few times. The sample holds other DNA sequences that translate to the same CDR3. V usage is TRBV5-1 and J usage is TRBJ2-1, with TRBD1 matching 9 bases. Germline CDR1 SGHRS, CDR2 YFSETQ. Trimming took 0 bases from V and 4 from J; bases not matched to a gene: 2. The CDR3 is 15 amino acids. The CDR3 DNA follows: TGCGCCAGCAGCTTGGAGGGACAGGGATACAATGAGCAGTTCTTC. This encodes CASSLEGQGYNEQFF.

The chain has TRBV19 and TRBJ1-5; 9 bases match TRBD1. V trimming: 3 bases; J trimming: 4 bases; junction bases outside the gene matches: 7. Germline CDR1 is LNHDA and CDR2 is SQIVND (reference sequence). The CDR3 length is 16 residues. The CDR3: CASSMAGTGLNQPQHF. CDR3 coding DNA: TGTGCCAGTAGTATGGCCGGGACAGGGCTTAATCAGCCCCAGCATTTT.

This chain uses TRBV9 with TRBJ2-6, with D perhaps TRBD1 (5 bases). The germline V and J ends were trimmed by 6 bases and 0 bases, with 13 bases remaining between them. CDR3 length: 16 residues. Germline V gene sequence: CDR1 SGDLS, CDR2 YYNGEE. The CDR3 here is CASNSQGSSGANVLTF. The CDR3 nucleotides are TGTGCCAGCAACTCTCAGGGTTCCTCTGGGGCCAACGTCCTGACTTTC.

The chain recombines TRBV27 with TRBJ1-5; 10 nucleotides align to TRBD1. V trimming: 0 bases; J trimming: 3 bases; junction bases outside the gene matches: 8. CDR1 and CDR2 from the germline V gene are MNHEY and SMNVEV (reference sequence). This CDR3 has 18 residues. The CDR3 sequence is CASSLSPGTGVSNQPQHF. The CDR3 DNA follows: TGTGCCAGCAGTTTATCTCCCGGGACAGGGGTTTCCAATCAGCCCCAGCATTTT.

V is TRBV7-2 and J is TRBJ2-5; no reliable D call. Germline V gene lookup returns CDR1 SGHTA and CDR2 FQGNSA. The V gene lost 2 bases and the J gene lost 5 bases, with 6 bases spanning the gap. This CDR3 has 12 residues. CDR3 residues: CASSLMRETQYF. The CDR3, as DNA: TGTGCCAGCAGCTTAATGAGGGAGACCCAGTACTTC.

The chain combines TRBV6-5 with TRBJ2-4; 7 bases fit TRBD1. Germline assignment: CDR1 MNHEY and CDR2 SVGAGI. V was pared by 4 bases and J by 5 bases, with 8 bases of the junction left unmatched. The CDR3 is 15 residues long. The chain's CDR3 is CASSFSRTGQNIQYF. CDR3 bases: TGTGCCAGCAGTTTCTCACGGACAGGTCAAAACATTCAGTACTTC.

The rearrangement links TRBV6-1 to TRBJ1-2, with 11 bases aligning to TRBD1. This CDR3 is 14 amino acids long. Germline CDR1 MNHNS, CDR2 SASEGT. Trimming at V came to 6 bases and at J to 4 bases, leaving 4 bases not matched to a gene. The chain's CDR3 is CASRDGTGGYGYTF. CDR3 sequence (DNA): TGTGCCAGCAGGGACGGGACAGGGGGCTATGGCTACACCTTC.

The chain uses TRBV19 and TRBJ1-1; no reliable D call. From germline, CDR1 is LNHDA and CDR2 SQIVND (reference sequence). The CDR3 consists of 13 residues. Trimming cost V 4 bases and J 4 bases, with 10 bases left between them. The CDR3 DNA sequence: TGTGCCAGTAGTAGTACAGAGTCCACTGAAGCTTTCTTT. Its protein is CASSSTESTEAFF. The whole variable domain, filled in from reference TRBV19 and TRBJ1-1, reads DGGITQSPKYLFRKEGQNVTLSCEQNLNHDAMYWYRQDPGQGLRLIYYSQIVNDFQKGDIAEGYSVSREKKESFPLTVTSAQKNPTAFYLCASSSTESTEAFFGQGTRLTVV.

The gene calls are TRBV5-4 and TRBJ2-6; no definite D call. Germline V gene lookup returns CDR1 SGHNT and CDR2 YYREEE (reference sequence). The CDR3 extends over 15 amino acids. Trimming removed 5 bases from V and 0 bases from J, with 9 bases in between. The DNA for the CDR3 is TGTGCCAGCAGTCCAGAAATCTCTGGGGCCAACGTCCTGACTTTC. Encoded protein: CASSPEISGANVLTF.

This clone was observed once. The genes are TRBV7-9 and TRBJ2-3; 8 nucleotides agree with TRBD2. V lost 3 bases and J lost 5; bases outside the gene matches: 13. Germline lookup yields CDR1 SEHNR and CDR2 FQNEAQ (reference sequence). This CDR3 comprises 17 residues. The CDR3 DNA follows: TGTGCCAGCAGCTTCAAACTTAGCGGGGCGGCGGGAGATACGCAGTATTTT. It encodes CASSFKLSGAAGDTQYF. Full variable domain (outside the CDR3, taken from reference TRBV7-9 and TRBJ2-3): DTGVSQNPRHKITKRGQNVTFRCDPISEHNRLYWYRQTLGQGPEFLTYFQNEAQLEKSRLLSDRFSAERPKGSFSTLEIQRTEQGDSAMYLCASSFKLSGAAGDTQYFGPGTRLTVL.

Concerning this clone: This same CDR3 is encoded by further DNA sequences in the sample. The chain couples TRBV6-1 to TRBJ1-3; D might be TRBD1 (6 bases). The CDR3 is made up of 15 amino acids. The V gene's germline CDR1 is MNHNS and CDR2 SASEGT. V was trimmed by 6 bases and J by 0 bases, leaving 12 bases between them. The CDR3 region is CASSRDTSSGNTIYF. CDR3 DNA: TGTGCCAGCAGCCGGGACACAAGCTCTGGAAACACCATATATTTT.

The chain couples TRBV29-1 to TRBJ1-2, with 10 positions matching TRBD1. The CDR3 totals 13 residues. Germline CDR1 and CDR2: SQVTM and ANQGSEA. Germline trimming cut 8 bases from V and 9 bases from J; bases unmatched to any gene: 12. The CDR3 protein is CSSSRDRGSSYTF. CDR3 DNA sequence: TGCAGCTCTTCGCGGGACAGGGGTTCTAGCTACACCTTC. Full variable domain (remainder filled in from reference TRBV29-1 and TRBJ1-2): SAVISQKPSRDICQRGTSLTIQCQVDSQVTMMFWYRQQPGQSLTLIATANQGSEATYESGFVIDKFPISRPNLTFSTLTVSNMSPEDSSIYLCSSSRDRGSSYTFGSGTRLTVV.

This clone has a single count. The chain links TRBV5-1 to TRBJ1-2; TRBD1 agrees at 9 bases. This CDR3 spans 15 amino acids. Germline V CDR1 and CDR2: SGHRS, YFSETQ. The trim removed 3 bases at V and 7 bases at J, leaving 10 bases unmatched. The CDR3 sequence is CASSWWGQGSGGYTF. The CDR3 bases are TGCGCCAGCAGCTGGTGGGGACAGGGATCAGGTGGCTACACCTTC.

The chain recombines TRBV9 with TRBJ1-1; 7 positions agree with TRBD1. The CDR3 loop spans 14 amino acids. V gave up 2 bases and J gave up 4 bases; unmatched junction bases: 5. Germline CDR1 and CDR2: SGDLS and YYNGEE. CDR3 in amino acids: CASSVEGDSTEAFF. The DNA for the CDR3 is TGTGCCAGCAGCGTCGAGGGGGACAGCACTGAAGCTTTCTTT. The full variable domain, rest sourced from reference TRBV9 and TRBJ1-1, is DSGVTQTPKHLITATGQRVTLRCSPRSGDLSVYWYQQSLDQGLQFLIQYYNGEERAKGNILERFSAQQFPDLHSELNLSSLELGDSALYFCASSVEGDSTEAFFGQGTRLTVV.

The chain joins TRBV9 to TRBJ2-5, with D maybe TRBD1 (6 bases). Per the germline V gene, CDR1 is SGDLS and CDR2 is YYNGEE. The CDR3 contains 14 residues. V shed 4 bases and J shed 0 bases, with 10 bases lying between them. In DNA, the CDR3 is TGTGCCAGCAGCCGCGACAGGTACCAAGAGACCCAGTACTTC. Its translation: CASSRDRYQETQYF.

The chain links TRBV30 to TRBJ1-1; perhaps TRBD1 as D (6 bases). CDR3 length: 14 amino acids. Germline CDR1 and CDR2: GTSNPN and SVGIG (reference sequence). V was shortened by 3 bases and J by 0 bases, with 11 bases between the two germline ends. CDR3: CAWRVSGVNTEAFF. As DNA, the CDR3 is TGTGCCTGGAGGGTATCAGGGGTGAACACTGAAGCTTTCTTT.

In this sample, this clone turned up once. The CDR3 DNA is TGTGCCAGAAGCTTGGTGTGGGACAGGGCGAGACTAAAGGATCAGCCCCAGCATTTT. Translation gives CARSLVWDRARLKDQPQHF. This chain links TRBV5-3 with TRBJ1-5, with TRBD1 matching over 9 bases. TRBV5-3 is known as an ORF, though its function is uncertain. J lost 5 bases, V lost 0 bases, and 15 bases had no gene match. The CDR3 runs to 19 residues.

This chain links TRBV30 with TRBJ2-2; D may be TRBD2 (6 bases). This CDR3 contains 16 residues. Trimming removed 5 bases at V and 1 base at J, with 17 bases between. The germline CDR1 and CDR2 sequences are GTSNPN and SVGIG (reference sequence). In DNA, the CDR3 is TGTGCCTGGGGCAGAACGGGGGTACAGAACACCGGGGAGCTGTTTTTT. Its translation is CAWGRTGVQNTGELFF.